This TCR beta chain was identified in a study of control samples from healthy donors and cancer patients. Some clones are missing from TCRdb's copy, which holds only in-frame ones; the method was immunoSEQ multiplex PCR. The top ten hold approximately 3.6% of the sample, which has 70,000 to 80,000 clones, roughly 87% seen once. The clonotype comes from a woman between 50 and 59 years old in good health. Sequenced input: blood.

CDR3 residues: CASSFQGARGNTIYF. For the CDR3, the DNA is TGTGCCAGCAGCTTTCAGGGGGCAAGAGGAAACACCATATATTTT. The gene calls are TRBV11-2 and TRBJ1-3; TRBD1 aligns across 8 bases. The junction had 5 bases not matched to a gene; V was cut back by 3 bases and J by 4 bases. The CDR3 runs to 15 residues. Germline V gives CDR1 SGHAT, CDR2 FQNNGV.